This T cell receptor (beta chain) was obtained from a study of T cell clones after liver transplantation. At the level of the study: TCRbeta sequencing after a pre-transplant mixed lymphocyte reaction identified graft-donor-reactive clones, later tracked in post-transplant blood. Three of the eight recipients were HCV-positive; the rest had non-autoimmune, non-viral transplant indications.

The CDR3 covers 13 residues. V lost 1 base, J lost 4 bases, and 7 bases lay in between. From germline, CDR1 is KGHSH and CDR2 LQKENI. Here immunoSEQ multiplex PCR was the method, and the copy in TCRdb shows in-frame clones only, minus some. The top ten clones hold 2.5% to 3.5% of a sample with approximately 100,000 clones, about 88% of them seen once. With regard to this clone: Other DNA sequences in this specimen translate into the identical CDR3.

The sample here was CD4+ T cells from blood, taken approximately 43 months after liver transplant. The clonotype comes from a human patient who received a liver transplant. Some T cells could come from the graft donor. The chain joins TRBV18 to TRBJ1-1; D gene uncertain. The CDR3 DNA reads TGTGCCAGCTCACCACAGGGTCTCACTGAAGCTTTCTTT. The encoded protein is CASSPQGLTEAFF.